This T cell receptor beta chain was sequenced during a study of T cell responses to AZD1222 COVID-19 vaccine. Overall study results and limits: Donors, mostly white British, included more females; clonal diversity was possibly underestimated. Baseline antibody screening turned up just six seropositive AZD1222 recipients.

Profiling relied on immunoSEQ multiplex PCR, and the TCRdb table lists in-frame clones only, not all of them. The table has about 120,000 clones, less than 90% seen once. This clone showed up just once. Its antigen is still unknown. Looked up from germline, CDR1 is SEHNR and CDR2 is FQNEAQ (reference sequence). The CDR3 is 14 residues long. The V end lost 5 bases, the J end lost 11 bases, and 18 bases lay between the germline ends. The chain links TRBV7-9 to TRBJ1-4; no firm D call. The sequencing used peripheral blood, collected on day 0 of AZD1222 vaccination. The TCR comes from an adult in good health. This CDR3 is CASSPTSGAAKLFF. The CDR3 nucleotides are TGTGCCAGCAGCCCCACCAGCGGCGCAGCTAAACTGTTTTTT.